Listed below are T cell receptor beta chains from one sample, sequenced in a study of OX40 agonist ivuxolimab in advanced cancers. Method: immunoSEQ multiplex PCR; TCRdb's copy keeps in-frame clones and lacks some. The sample includes roughly 76,000 clones, around 85% seen only once; the top ten take 5.9%. Here the sequenced sample was CD4+ or CD8+ T cells sorted from blood, taken in a trial of the OX40 agonist ivuxolimab. These receptors were taken from an adult with an advanced solid tumor such as melanoma, head and neck, liver or kidney cancer. Both conserved end residues are part of each CDR3. Each record gives: V gene, J gene, CDR3 protein.

v_gene: TRBV7-2
j_gene: TRBJ2-2
CDR3aa: CASSTGTNGELFF

v_gene: TRBV15
j_gene: TRBJ2-5
CDR3aa: CATSSRAGMETQYF

v_gene: TRBV9
j_gene: TRBJ2-2
CDR3aa: CASSVGSGELFF

v_gene: TRBV20-1
j_gene: TRBJ1-1
CDR3aa: CSANQNTEAFF

v_gene: TRBV20-1
j_gene: TRBJ2-1
CDR3aa: CSASFSNEQFF

v_gene: TRBV9
j_gene: TRBJ2-1
CDR3aa: CASSARKGLQSLNNEQFF

v_gene: TRBV5-1
j_gene: TRBJ2-1
CDR3aa: CASSLRTGLAGSNEQFF

v_gene: TRBV5-6
j_gene: TRBJ2-1
CDR3aa: CASSPGGGGLERYNEQFF

v_gene: TRBV7-9
j_gene: TRBJ2-1
CDR3aa: CASSLNGGEQFF

v_gene: TRBV5-6
j_gene: TRBJ2-5
CDR3aa: CASSLASGTQYF

v_gene: TRBV11-2
j_gene: TRBJ1-4
CDR3aa: CASSSLNQKLFF

v_gene: TRBV6-6
j_gene: TRBJ1-1
CDR3aa: CASSYGPPGNTEAFF